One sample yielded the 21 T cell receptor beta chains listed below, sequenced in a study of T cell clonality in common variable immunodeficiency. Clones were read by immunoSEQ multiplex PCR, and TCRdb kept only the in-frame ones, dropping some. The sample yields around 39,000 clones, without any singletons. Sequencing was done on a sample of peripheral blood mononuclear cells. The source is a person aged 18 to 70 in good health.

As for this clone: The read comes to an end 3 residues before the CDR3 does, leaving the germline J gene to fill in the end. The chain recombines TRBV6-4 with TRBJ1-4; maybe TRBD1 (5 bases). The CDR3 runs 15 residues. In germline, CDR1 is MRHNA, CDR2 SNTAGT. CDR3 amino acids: CASSDTNSGANVLFF. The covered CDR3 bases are TGTGCCAGCAGTGACACGAACTCTGGGGCCAACGTA.

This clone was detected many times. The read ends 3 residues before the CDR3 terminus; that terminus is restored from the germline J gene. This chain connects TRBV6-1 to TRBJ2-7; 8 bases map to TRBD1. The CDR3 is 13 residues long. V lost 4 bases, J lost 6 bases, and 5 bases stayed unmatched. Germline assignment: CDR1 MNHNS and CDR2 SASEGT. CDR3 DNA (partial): TGTGCCAGCAGTGTCGACAGGGGCGGCGAG. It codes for CASSVDRGGE. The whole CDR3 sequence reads CASSVDRGGEQYF.

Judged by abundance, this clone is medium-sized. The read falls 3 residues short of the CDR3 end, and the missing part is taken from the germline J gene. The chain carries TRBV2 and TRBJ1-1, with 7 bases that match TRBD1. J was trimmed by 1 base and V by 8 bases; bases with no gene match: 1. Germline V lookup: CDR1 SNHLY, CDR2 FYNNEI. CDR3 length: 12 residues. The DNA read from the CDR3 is TGTGCCAGCGACAGGGCGAACACTGAA. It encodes CASDRANTE. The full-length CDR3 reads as CASDRANTEAFF. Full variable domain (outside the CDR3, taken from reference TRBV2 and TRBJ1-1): EPEVTQTPSHQVTQMGQEVILRCVPISNHLYFYWYRQILGQKVEFLVSFYNNEISEKSEIFDDQFSVERPDGSNFTLKIRSTKLEDSAMYFCASDRANTEAFFGQGTRLTVV.

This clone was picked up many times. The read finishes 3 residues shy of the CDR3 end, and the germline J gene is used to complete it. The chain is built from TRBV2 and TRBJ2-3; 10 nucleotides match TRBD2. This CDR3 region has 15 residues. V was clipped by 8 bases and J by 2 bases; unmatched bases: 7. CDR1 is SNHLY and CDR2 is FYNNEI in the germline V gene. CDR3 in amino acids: CASVLAGVDTDTQYF. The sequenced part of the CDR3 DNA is TGTGCCAGCGTTCTAGCGGGGGTTGACACAGATACG.

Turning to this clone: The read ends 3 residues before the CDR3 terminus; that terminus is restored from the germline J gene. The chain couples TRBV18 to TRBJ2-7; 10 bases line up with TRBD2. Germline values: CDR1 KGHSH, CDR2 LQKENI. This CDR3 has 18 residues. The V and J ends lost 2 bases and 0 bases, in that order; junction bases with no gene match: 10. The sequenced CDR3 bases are TGTGCCAGCTCACCATTAGCGGGAGGTCCCAGACACTCCTACGAG. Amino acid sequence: CASSPLAGGPRHSYE. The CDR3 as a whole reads CASSPLAGGPRHSYEQYF.

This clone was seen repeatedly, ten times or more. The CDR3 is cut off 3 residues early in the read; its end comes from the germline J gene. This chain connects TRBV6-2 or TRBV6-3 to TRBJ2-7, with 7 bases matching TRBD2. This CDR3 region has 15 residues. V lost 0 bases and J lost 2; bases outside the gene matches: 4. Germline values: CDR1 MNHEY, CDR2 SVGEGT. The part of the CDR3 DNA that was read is TGTGCCAGCAGTTACTCGACCGGGGGGACCTACGAG. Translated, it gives CASSYSTGGTYE. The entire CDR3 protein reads CASSYSTGGTYEQYF.

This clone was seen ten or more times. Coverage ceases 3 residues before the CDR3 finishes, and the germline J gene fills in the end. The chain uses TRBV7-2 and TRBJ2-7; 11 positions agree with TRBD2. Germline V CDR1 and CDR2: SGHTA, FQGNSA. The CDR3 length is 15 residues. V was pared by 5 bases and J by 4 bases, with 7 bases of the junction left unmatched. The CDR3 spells CASSPTSGTGYEQYF. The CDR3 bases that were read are TGTGCCAGCAGCCCGACTAGCGGGACAGGGTACGAG. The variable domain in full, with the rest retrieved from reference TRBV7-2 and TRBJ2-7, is GAGVSQSPSNKVTEKGKDVELRCDPISGHTALYWYRQSLGQGLEFLIYFQGNSAPDKSGLPSDRFSAERTGGSVSTLTIQRTQQEDSAVYLCASSPTSGTGYEQYFGPGTRLTVT.

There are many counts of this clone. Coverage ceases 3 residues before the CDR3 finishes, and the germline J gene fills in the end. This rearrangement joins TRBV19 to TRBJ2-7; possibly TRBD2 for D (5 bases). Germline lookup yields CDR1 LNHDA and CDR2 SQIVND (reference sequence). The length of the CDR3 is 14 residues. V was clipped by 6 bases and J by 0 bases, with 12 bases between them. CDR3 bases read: TGTGCCAGTAGCAGGAGCGGAATCTCCTACGAG. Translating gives CASSRSGISYE. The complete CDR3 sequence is CASSRSGISYEQYF.

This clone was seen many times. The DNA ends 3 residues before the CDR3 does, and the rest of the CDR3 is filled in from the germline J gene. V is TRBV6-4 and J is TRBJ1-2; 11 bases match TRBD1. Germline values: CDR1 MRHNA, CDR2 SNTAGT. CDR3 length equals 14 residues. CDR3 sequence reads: CASSDSWTGGGYTF. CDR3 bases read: TGTGCCAGCAGTGACTCATGGACAGGGGGCGGC.

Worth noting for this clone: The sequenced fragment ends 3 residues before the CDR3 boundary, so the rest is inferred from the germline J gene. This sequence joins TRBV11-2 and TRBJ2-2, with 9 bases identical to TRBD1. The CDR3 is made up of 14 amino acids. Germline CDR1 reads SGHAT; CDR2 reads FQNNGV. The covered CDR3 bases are TGTGCCAGCAGCACGGGACAGGGTAATGAAAAG. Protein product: CASSTGQGNEK. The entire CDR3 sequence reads CASSTGQGNEKLFF.

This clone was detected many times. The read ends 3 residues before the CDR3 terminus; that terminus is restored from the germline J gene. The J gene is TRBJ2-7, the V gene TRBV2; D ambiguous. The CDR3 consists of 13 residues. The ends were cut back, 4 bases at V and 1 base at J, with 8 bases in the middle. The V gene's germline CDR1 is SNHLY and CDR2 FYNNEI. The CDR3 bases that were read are TGTGCCAGCAGTGTCCCGGGTTCCTACGAG. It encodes CASSVPGSYE. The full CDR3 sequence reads CASSVPGSYEQYF.

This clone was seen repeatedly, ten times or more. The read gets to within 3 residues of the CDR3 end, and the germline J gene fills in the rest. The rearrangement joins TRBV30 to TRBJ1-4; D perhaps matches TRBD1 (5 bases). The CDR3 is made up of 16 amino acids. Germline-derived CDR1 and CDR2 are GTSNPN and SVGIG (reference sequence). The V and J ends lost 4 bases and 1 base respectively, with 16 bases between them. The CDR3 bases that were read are TGTGCCTGGACCACCAAAGGGGAGCGAACTAATGAAAAA. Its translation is CAWTTKGERTNEK. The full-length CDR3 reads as CAWTTKGERTNEKLFF. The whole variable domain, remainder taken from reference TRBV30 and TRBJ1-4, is SQTIHQWPATLVQPVGSPLSLECTVEGTSNPNLYWYRQAAGRGLQLLFYSVGIGQISSEVPQNLSASRPQDRQFILSSKKLLLSDSGFYLCAWTTKGERTNEKLFFGSGTQLSVL.

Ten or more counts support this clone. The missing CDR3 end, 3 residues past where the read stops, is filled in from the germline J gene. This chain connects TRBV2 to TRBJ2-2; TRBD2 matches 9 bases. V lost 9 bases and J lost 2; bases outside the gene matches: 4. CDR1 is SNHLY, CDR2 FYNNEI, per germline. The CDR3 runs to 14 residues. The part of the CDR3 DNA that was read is TGTGCCAGAAGGCTAGCGGGAAACACCGGGGAG. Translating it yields CARRLAGNTGE. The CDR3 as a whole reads CARRLAGNTGELFF.

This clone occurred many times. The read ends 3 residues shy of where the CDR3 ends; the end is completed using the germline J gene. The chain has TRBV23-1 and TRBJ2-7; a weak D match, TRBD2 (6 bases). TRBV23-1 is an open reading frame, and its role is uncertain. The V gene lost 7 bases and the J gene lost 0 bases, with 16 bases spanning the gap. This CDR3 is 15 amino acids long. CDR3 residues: CASILRAGISYEQYF. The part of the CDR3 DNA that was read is TGCGCCAGCATCCTCAGGGCGGGGATCTCCTACGAG.

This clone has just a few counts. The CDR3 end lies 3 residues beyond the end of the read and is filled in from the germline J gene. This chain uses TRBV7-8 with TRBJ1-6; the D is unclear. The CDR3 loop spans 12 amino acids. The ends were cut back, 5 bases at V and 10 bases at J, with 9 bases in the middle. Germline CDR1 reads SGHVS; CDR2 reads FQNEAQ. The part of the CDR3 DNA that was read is TGTGCCAGCAGCATCAGGTGGTCACCC. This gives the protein CASSIRWSP. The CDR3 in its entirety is CASSIRWSPLHF.

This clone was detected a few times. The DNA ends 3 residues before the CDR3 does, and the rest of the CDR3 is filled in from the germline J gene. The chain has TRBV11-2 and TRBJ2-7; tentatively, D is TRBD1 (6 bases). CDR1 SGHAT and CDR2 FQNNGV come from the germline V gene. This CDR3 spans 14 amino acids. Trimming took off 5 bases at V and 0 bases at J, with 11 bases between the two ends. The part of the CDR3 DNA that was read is TGTGCCAGCAGCCAACAGACAGGCTCCTACGAG. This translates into CASSQQTGSYE. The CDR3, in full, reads CASSQQTGSYEQYF.

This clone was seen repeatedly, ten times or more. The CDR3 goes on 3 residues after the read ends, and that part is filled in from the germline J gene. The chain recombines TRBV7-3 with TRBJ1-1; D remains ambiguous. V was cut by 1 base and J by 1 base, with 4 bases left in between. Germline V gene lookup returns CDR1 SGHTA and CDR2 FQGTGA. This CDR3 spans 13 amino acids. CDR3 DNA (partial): TGTGCCAGCAGCTTAAACACGAACACTGAA. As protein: CASSLNTNTE. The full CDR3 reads CASSLNTNTEAFF.

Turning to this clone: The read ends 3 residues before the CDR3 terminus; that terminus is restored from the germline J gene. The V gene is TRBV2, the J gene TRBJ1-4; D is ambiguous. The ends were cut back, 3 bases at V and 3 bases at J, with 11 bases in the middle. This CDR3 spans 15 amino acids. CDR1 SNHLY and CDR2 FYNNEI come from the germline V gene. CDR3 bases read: TGTGCCAGCAGTGATGCGACGGCGGCTAATGAAAAA. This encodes CASSDATAANEK. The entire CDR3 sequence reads CASSDATAANEKLFF.

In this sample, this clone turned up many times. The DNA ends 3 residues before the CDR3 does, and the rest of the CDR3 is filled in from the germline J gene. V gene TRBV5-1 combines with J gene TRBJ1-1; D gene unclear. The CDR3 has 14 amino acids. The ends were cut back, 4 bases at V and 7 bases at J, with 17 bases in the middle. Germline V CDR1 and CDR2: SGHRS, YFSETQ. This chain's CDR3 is CASSRSVGRVEAFF. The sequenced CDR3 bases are TGCGCCAGCAGCCGATCAGTAGGGCGGGTTGAA.

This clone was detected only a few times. The CDR3: CASSSRDRGSYEAFF. The sequenced CDR3 bases are TGTGCCAGCAGCTCCCGGGACAGGGGGTCCTACGAG. This rearrangement joins TRBV6-2 or TRBV6-3 to TRBJ1-1; 11 nucleotides match TRBD1. The read terminates 3 residues before the CDR3 end, so the remaining end is supplied by the germline J gene. In germline, CDR1 is MNHEY, CDR2 SVGEGT. This CDR3 contains 15 residues.

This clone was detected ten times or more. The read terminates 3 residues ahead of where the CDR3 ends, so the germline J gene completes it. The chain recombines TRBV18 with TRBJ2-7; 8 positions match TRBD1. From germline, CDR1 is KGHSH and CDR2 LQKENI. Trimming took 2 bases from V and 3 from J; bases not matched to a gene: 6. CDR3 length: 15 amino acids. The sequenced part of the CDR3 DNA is TGTGCCAGCTCACCAACAGGGGGTTCCCTCTACGAG. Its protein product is CASSPTGGSLYE. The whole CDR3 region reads CASSPTGGSLYEQYF.